This T cell receptor beta chain comes out of a study of CD8 T cells in Susac syndrome. Random hexamers were used to reverse transcribe 0.5 to 1 ug of RNA. TCRdb recomputed calls from the immunoSEQ multiplex PCR reads with MiXCR, one row per CDR3 protein. Of fewer than 200,000 distinct CDR3 sequences in the sample, 80% to 95% were seen once. Age- and sex-matched healthy donors served as the control group. Germline V gene sequence: CDR1 SQVTM, CDR2 ANQGSEA. The trim removed 6 bases at V and 1 base at J, leaving 4 bases unmatched. The CDR3 runs to 13 residues. This chain uses TRBV29-1 with TRBJ2-7; 9 bases fit TRBD1. The sequence derives from a human donor in good health. Sequencing used CD4+ T cells from PBMCs. The CDR3 DNA sequence: TGCAGCGTCCCGGGACAGGGTTCCTACGAGCAGTACTTC. As protein: CSVPGQGSYEQYF.